The subject of this entry is one T cell receptor beta chain. The assay was immunoSEQ multiplex PCR, and TCRdb's table has in-frame clones only and misses some. The sample consists of tens of thousands of clones, 75% to 85% of them appearing once. The ends were cut back, 2 bases at V and 8 bases at J, with 22 bases in the middle. CDR1 is GTSNPN, CDR2 SVGIG, per germline (reference sequence). The CDR3 totals 16 residues. These data come from a study of blood T cell repertoires in COVID-19. Sequencing was performed on peripheral blood. This rearrangement joins TRBV30 to TRBJ2-1; maybe TRBD2 (6 bases). This sequence was found in a human donor in a cohort sampled during active COVID-19. CDR3 amino acids: CAWSTFVGGEVHEQFF. In DNA form, the CDR3 reads TGTGCCTGGAGTACCTTCGTGGGAGGAGAGGTGCATGAGCAGTTCTTC.